Sequencing of this TCR beta chain was carried out in a study of blood T cells in healthy people across ages. This CDR3 region has 12 residues. The V gene lost 8 bases and the J gene lost 0 bases, with 7 bases spanning the gap. The germline CDR1 and CDR2 sequences are SEHNR and FQNEAQ (reference sequence). This clonotype appeared a few times. The second PCR ran about 6 to 12 cycles with a sample-barcoded 5' primer and J-beta primers. TCRdb reprocessed the 5' RACE reads via MiXCR and lists one record per CDR3 protein. The table shows some 1.7 million distinct CDR3 sequences, with over 25% occurring only once.

The receptor's source is a young woman in good health. Sequenced input: blood. The chain joins TRBV7-9 to TRBJ1-1, with D unclear. The CDR3 DNA follows: TGTGCCAGCGGTCTTTTGAACACTGAAGCTTTCTTT. Protein product: CASGLLNTEAFF.